A single sample is the source of the 24 T cell receptor beta chains below, sequenced in a study of early T cells in non-severe SARS-CoV-2 infection. TCRdb itself ran the 5' RACE reads through MiXCR, one entry per CDR3 protein. The sample shows some 22,000 distinct CDR3 sequences, over 4% of them seen only once. The sample comprised whole blood. The source of these receptors is an adult who was a healthcare worker with PCR-confirmed SARS-CoV-2 infection or an uninfected control (not recorded which).

In this sample, this clonotype turned up many times. This chain joins TRBV20-1 and TRBJ1-6, with D possibly being TRBD1 (6 bases). Between the trimmed V and J ends, which lost 8 bases and 8 bases, there was a span of 16 bases. Germline CDR1 is DFQATT and CDR2 is SNEGSKA (reference sequence). The CDR3 runs to 13 residues. The DNA of the CDR3 is TGCAGTTCATCTAGGACAGAGGATTCACCCCTCCACTTT. Residues: CSSSRTEDSPLHF.

This clonotype appeared many times. This chain connects TRBV7-2 to TRBJ2-7, with TRBD2 matching 7 bases. The CDR3 runs to 15 residues. Looked up from germline, CDR1 is SGHTA and CDR2 is FQGNSA. Losses at the gene ends were 1 base for V and 0 bases for J; bases not matched to a gene: 3. The CDR3: CASSLEGGSSYEQYF. DNA for the CDR3: TGTGCCAGCAGCTTAGAAGGCGGGAGCTCCTACGAGCAGTACTTC. The complete variable domain, with remaining parts taken from reference TRBV7-2 and TRBJ2-7, reads GAGVSQSPSNKVTEKGKDVELRCDPISGHTALYWYRQSLGQGLEFLIYFQGNSAPDKSGLPSDRFSAERTGGSVSTLTIQRTQQEDSAVYLCASSLEGGSSYEQYFGPGTRLTVT.

This clonotype was observed many times. This chain joins TRBV5-1 and TRBJ2-5; 7 positions match TRBD1. The ends lost 0 bases at V and 1 base at J; junction bases unmatched: 6. The CDR3 length is 16 residues. The germline V gene encodes CDR1 SGHRS and CDR2 YFSETQ. CDR3 sequence reads: CASSLGRGSLQETQYF. The CDR3 nucleotides read TGCGCCAGCAGCTTGGGCAGGGGGTCTCTCCAAGAGACCCAGTACTTC.

This clonotype was observed many times. The chain is built from TRBV12-3 or TRBV12-4 and TRBJ2-7, with D perhaps matching TRBD1 or TRBD2 (5 bases each). V lost 1 base, J lost 6 bases, and 10 bases lay in between. The CDR3 length is 13 residues. CDR3 in amino acids: CASSLGAGAEQYF. The CDR3 nucleotides read TGTGCCAGCAGTTTAGGGGCCGGGGCCGAGCAGTACTTC.

This sequence joins TRBV20-1 and TRBJ1-5; TRBD1 is a possible D gene (6 bases). V was pared by 5 bases and J by 2 bases, with 16 bases between. The CDR3 covers 15 residues. Germline CDR1 reads DFQATT; CDR2 reads SNEGSKA (reference sequence). CDR3 protein: CSAPRSRGGNQPQHF. CDR3 sequence (DNA): TGCAGTGCTCCCCGGAGCAGGGGCGGCAATCAGCCCCAGCATTTT.

V gene TRBV28 combines with J gene TRBJ2-1; tentative D call: TRBD2 (7 bases). CDR3 length: 12 residues. Deletions cut 3 bases from V and 12 bases from J, with 12 bases between. Germline CDR1 MDHEN, CDR2 SYDVKM. The CDR3 is CASSFWGGAQFF. The CDR3, as DNA: TGTGCCAGCAGTTTTTGGGGGGGCGCGCAGTTCTTC.

This clonotype was seen at least ten times. This rearrangement joins TRBV2 to TRBJ2-3; D unclear. Germline V gives CDR1 SNHLY, CDR2 FYNNEI. The CDR3 runs 12 residues. Trimming cost V 2 bases and J 6 bases, with 6 bases left between them. The CDR3, as DNA: TGTGCCAGCAGTGAATGGGGTGATACGCAGTATTTT. Protein: CASSEWGDTQYF.

This clonotype was seen a few times. The V call is TRBV29-1, the J call TRBJ2-5; maybe TRBD2 (5 bases). Germline assignment: CDR1 SQVTM and CDR2 ANQGSEA. With 7 bases removed from V and 5 bases from J, the gap between germline ends came to 11 bases. The CDR3 runs 11 residues. In DNA, the CDR3 is TGCAGCGGTGCCGGCGGGGAGACCCAGTACTTC. Residues: CSGAGGETQYF.

This clonotype was picked up many times. The rearrangement uses TRBV7-2 and TRBJ2-2; perhaps TRBD1 as D (6 bases). Germline CDR1 reads SGHTA; CDR2 reads FQGNSA. Trimming took off 3 bases at V and 6 bases at J, with 8 bases between the two ends. CDR3 length: 13 amino acids. Written as DNA, the CDR3 is TGTGCCAGCAGCTTGTGGGGGCCCGGGGAGCTGTTTTTT. Its translation is CASSLWGPGELFF.

This clonotype appeared a few times. V usage is TRBV30 and J usage is TRBJ1-6, with 7 bases that match TRBD1. In germline, CDR1 is GTSNPN, CDR2 SVGIG (reference sequence). The CDR3 has 16 residues. With V trimmed by 2 bases and J by 6 bases, 10 bases remained unmatched. CDR3 sequence reads: CAWSLPGQPINSPLHF. The CDR3 DNA sequence: TGTGCCTGGAGTTTACCGGGACAGCCTATTAATTCACCCCTCCACTTT.

This clonotype was seen at least ten times. This chain links TRBV7-8 with TRBJ2-7; D may be TRBD2 (6 bases). Germline V lookup: CDR1 SGHVS, CDR2 FQNEAQ. The CDR3 extends over 14 amino acids. The germline V and J ends were trimmed by 3 bases and 0 bases, with 9 bases remaining between them. The CDR3 loop is CASSFWTTSYEQYF. CDR3 DNA: TGTGCCAGCAGCTTCTGGACTACCTCCTACGAGCAGTACTTC.

In this sample, this clonotype turned up many times. This chain uses TRBV7-2 with TRBJ2-1, with D possibly being TRBD1 (6 bases). CDR1 is SGHTA and CDR2 is FQGNSA in the germline V gene. The CDR3 is 15 amino acids. Trimming removed 1 base from V and 2 bases from J, with 9 bases in between. CDR3 nucleotides: TGTGCCAGCAGCTTAGTGGGGGCAACCTACAATGAGCAGTTCTTC. This codes for CASSLVGATYNEQFF. Full variable domain (missing parts from reference TRBV7-2 and TRBJ2-1): GAGVSQSPSNKVTEKGKDVELRCDPISGHTALYWYRQSLGQGLEFLIYFQGNSAPDKSGLPSDRFSAERTGGSVSTLTIQRTQQEDSAVYLCASSLVGATYNEQFFGPGTRLTVL.

Ten or more counts support this clonotype. The rearrangement links TRBV5-1 to TRBJ1-1; 11 bases are a match to TRBD1. Germline V gene sequence: CDR1 SGHRS, CDR2 YFSETQ. This CDR3 is built from 15 residues. Losses at the gene ends were 0 bases for V and 4 bases for J; bases not matched to a gene: 2. The CDR3 sequence: CASSLDGTGGTEAFF. The CDR3, as DNA: TGCGCCAGCAGCTTGGACGGGACAGGGGGCACTGAAGCTTTCTTT.

This clonotype was found many times. The rearrangement links TRBV6-4 to TRBJ2-1; TRBD2 aligns across 8 bases. J was trimmed by 5 bases and V by 5 bases; bases with no gene match: 5. Per germline, CDR1 MRHNA and CDR2 SNTAGT. This CDR3 comprises 14 residues. In DNA, the CDR3 is TGTGCCAGCAGTTATAGCGGGGAGAACAATGAGCAGTTCTTC. It codes for CASSYSGENNEQFF.

This chain connects TRBV7-3 to TRBJ2-3, with a weak D call TRBD1 (5 bases). Germline V CDR1 and CDR2: SGHTA, FQGTGA. The CDR3 has 14 residues. V was trimmed by 3 bases and J by 2 bases, leaving 9 bases between them. CDR3 sequence (DNA): TGTGCCAGCAGCTTCCGGACACACACAGATACGCAGTATTTT. This codes for CASSFRTHTDTQYF.

This clonotype occurred many times. The CDR3 loop reads CASSYQAGLTDTQYF. The CDR3 nucleotides read TGTGCCAGCAGCTATCAAGCGGGCCTCACAGATACGCAGTATTTT. The chain uses TRBV7-2 and TRBJ2-3, with D perhaps TRBD2 (6 bases). CDR3 length: 15 residues. Between the trimmed V and J ends, which lost 4 bases and 2 bases, there was a span of 13 bases. The V gene's germline CDR1 is SGHTA and CDR2 FQGNSA.

This clonotype appeared many times. This chain joins TRBV6-2 or TRBV6-3 and TRBJ2-7; D is perhaps TRBD1 or TRBD2 (5 bases each). CDR1 MNHEY and CDR2 SVGEGT come from the germline V gene. The length of the CDR3 is 12 residues. Trimming shortened V by 8 bases and J by 2 bases, and 10 bases separated the two germline ends. This CDR3 reads CASRDPTYEQYF. The CDR3 nucleotides are TGTGCCAGCCGGGACCCAACCTACGAGCAGTACTTC.

This clonotype was seen many times. At one boundary the junction diverges from the germline segment, which might be a read error. This chain links TRBV20-1 with TRBJ2-1; D remains ambiguous. There are 12 residues in the CDR3. Looked up from germline, CDR1 is DFQATT and CDR2 is SNEGSKA (reference sequence). The CDR3 bases are TGCAGTGGGGCATCTCTTGCTCTCGAGCGGTTCTTC. This sequence encodes CSGASLALERFF.

This clonotype was seen a handful of times. CDR3 sequence: CAISESRTDYGYTF. CDR3 DNA sequence: TGTGCCATCAGTGAGTCAAGGACAGACTATGGCTACACCTTC. The V call is TRBV10-3, the J call TRBJ1-2, with D possibly TRBD1 on 6 matching bases. Germline V gives CDR1 ENHRY, CDR2 SYGVKD. Trimming took off 0 bases at V and 3 bases at J, with 8 bases between the two ends. CDR3 length equals 14 residues.

This clonotype was seen many times. This chain connects TRBV4-3 to TRBJ2-1; D gene unclear. V was shortened by 1 base and J by 6 bases, with 13 bases between the two germline ends. This CDR3 comprises 15 residues. Germline loops: CDR1 LGHNA, CDR2 YSLEER. As DNA, the CDR3 is TGCGCCAGCAGCCAAGGGTCGCGCACGAGCAATGAGCAGTTCTTC. Its protein is CASSQGSRTSNEQFF.

The table lists this clonotype with a few counts. The gene calls are TRBV10-3 and TRBJ1-5, with D perhaps matching TRBD1 (6 bases). The germline CDR1 and CDR2 sequences are ENHRY and SYGVKD. V was clipped by 4 bases and J by 3 bases, with 19 bases between them. This CDR3 has 17 amino acids. The CDR3 spells CAISGRGQGSPNQPQHF. The CDR3 region has the DNA TGTGCCATCAGTGGTCGGGGGCAGGGCTCCCCCAATCAGCCCCAGCATTTT.

As DNA, the CDR3 is TGCAGTGCCTATAACAGGGGGGTGGCTCATCAGCCCCAGCATTTT. It is translated as CSAYNRGVAHQPQHF. The V gene is TRBV20-1, the J gene TRBJ1-5; 8 nucleotides agree with TRBD1. The CDR3 totals 15 residues. Trimming removed 6 bases from V and 5 bases from J; junction bases left unmatched: 12. The germline CDR1 and CDR2 sequences are DFQATT and SNEGSKA (reference sequence).

This clonotype has ten or more counts. J is TRBJ2-5 and V is TRBV5-4, with a possible D match to TRBD1 (6 bases). Trimming removed 0 bases from V and 3 bases from J, with 9 bases in between. The CDR3 spans 14 residues. Germline CDR1 SGHNT, CDR2 YYREEE (reference sequence). CDR3 sequence: CASSLARGEETQYF. CDR3 sequence (DNA): TGTGCCAGCAGCTTGGCCAGGGGAGAAGAGACCCAGTACTTC. The full variable domain, completed using reference TRBV5-4 and TRBJ2-5, is ETGVTQSPTHLIKTRGQQVTLRCSSQSGHNTVSWYQQALGQGPQFIFQYYREEENGRGNFPPRFSGLQFPNYSSELNVNALELDDSALYLCASSLARGEETQYFGPGTRLLVL.

This clonotype was counted many times. This chain links TRBV2 with TRBJ2-5; D not resolved. CDR3 size: 14 residues. Per germline, CDR1 SNHLY and CDR2 FYNNEI. Trimming removed 2 bases at V and 0 bases at J, with 7 bases between. The CDR3 spells CASSERAYQETQYF. The CDR3 DNA reads as TGTGCCAGCAGTGAAAGGGCGTACCAAGAGACCCAGTACTTC.